The 18 T cell receptor beta chains in this list originate from one sample, sequenced in a study of cytomegalovirus exposure and HLA in healthy donors. The PCR ran on 60 Vbeta and 13 Jbeta primers. Method: immunoSEQ multiplex PCR; TCRdb's copy keeps in-frame clones and lacks some. The table records tens of thousands of clones, 62% of them present only once. The sample consisted of PBMCs. The source is a woman aged 25-40 years in good health and CMV-seropositive.

The chain recombines TRBV27 with TRBJ2-2; TRBD1 matches at 9 bases. The CDR3 contains 16 residues. With 4 bases clipped from V and 3 bases from J, the junction kept 6 bases outside the gene matches. Looked up from germline, CDR1 is MNHEY and CDR2 is SMNVEV (reference sequence). CDR3 sequence: CASSSRQGVDTGELFF. The CDR3 DNA reads as TGTGCCAGCAGTTCCAGACAGGGGGTCGACACCGGGGAGCTGTTTTTT.

The chain is built from TRBV14 and TRBJ2-1; TRBD1 agrees at 12 bases. V was clipped by 1 base and J by 10 bases; unmatched bases: 5. Looked up from germline, CDR1 is SGHDN and CDR2 is FVKESK. CDR3 length: 15 residues. In nucleotides, the CDR3 is TGTGCCAGCAGCCAAGCGGGACAGGGGGCGCGGGAGCAGTTCTTC. The encoded protein is CASSQAGQGAREQFF.

CDR3 sequence reads: CASSSTGTGGYEQYF. DNA of the CDR3: TGTGCCAGCAGTTCGACCGGGACAGGGGGCTACGAGCAGTACTTC. V is TRBV28 and J is TRBJ2-7, with 11 nucleotides matching TRBD1. There are 15 residues in the CDR3. V lost 4 bases, J lost 3 bases, and 5 bases stayed unmatched. CDR1 and CDR2 from the germline V gene are MDHEN and SYDVKM.

V is TRBV5-1 and J is TRBJ2-2; 14 bases line up with TRBD2. V dropped 4 bases and J dropped 5; count of bases not matched to a gene: 4. Germline V gene data show CDR1 as SGHRS and CDR2 as YFSETQ. This CDR3 is 16 amino acids long. The CDR3, as DNA: TGCGCCAGCAGCATGGGACTAGCGGGGGATACCGGGGAGCTGTTTTTT. Its translation is CASSMGLAGDTGELFF.

This rearrangement joins TRBV20-1 to TRBJ1-2; 8 nucleotides line up with TRBD1. Germline V gene lookup returns CDR1 DFQATT and CDR2 SNEGSKA (reference sequence). This CDR3 is 11 amino acids long. Losses at the gene ends were 5 bases for V and 6 bases for J; bases not matched to a gene: 2. Written as DNA, the CDR3 is TGCAGTGCTCGGACAGGGAATGGCTACACCTTC. Translation gives CSARTGNGYTF.

A word on this clone: An end of the junction does not agree with germline; a read error may underlie this. The rearrangement uses TRBV7-9 and TRBJ1-2; 10 positions agree with TRBD1. Per germline, CDR1 SEHNR and CDR2 FQNEAQ (reference sequence). The CDR3 runs 15 residues. CDR3 sequence reads: CASSWPGTGVSGYPF. As DNA, the CDR3 is TGTGCCAGCAGCTGGCCCGGGACAGGGGTATCTGGCTACCCCTTC.

This rearrangement joins TRBV2 to TRBJ1-6, with D maybe TRBD1 (5 bases). V lost 8 bases and J 10 bases, leaving 24 bases between the germline ends. This CDR3 region has 16 residues. Germline lookup yields CDR1 SNHLY and CDR2 FYNNEI. The CDR3 loop is CASRRRLALGGSPLHF. The CDR3 DNA reads TGTGCCAGCCGTCGGAGACTGGCCCTCGGGGGGTCACCCCTCCACTTT.

This clone has only a few counts. This sequence joins TRBV28 and TRBJ2-7, with D possibly matching TRBD2 (5 bases). The germline V gene encodes CDR1 MDHEN and CDR2 SYDVKM. The ends were cut back, 1 base at V and 7 bases at J, with 14 bases in the middle. CDR3 length equals 14 residues. This CDR3 is CASSLSAGPGEQYF. CDR3 nucleotide sequence: TGTGCCAGCAGTTTATCCGCTGGGCCGGGAGAGCAGTACTTC.

The chain carries TRBV11-2 and TRBJ2-1; 12 bases fit TRBD2. This CDR3 contains 16 residues. V lost 5 bases to trimming and J lost 9 bases; unmatched junction nucleotides: 11. Germline CDR1 SGHAT, CDR2 FQNNGV. CDR3 sequence: CASSQTPGLAGIEQFF. The CDR3 nucleotides read TGTGCCAGCAGCCAAACTCCCGGACTAGCGGGGATTGAGCAGTTCTTC.

This clone was observed a single time. The V and J genes are TRBV18 and TRBJ1-1; no clear D gene. Germline loops: CDR1 KGHSH, CDR2 LQKENI. The CDR3 runs 13 residues. V was clipped by 3 bases and J by 1 base, with 6 bases between them. The CDR3 reads CASSPLGNTEAFF. The CDR3 nucleotides read TGTGCCAGCTCACCGCTAGGGAACACTGAAGCTTTCTTT. Supplemented by reference TRBV18 and TRBJ1-1, the full variable domain reads NAGVMQNPRHLVRRRGQEARLRCSPMKGHSHVYWYRQLPEEGLKFMVYLQKENIIDESGMPKERFSAEFPKEGPSILRIQQVVRGDSAAYFCASSPLGNTEAFFGQGTRLTVV.

This sequence joins TRBV28 and TRBJ2-7; perhaps TRBD1 as D (6 bases). CDR1 MDHEN and CDR2 SYDVKM come from the germline V gene. CDR3 length equals 15 residues. V was cut by 1 base and J by 2 bases, with 12 bases left in between. In nucleotides, the CDR3 is TGTGCCAGCAGTTTATTTTCAGGGGTGACCTACGAGCAGTACTTC. This gives the protein CASSLFSGVTYEQYF.

This clone appeared once. The chain employs TRBV30 and TRBJ1-1, with D unclear. Trimming left V 3 bases short and J 0 bases short, with 17 bases between. CDR3 size: 16 residues. From germline, CDR1 is GTSNPN and CDR2 SVGIG (reference sequence). CDR3 DNA sequence: TGTGCCTGGAGAATCGGAGGTCTGGCGTTGAACACTGAAGCTTTCTTT. This gives the protein CAWRIGGLALNTEAFF. Using reference TRBV30 and TRBJ1-1 for the parts outside the CDR3, the full variable domain is SQTIHQWPATLVQPVGSPLSLECTVEGTSNPNLYWYRQAAGRGLQLLFYSVGIGQISSEVPQNLSASRPQDRQFILSSKKLLLSDSGFYLCAWRIGGLALNTEAFFGQGTRLTVV.

The rearrangement uses TRBV7-2 and TRBJ1-2, with 9 bases aligning to TRBD1. This CDR3 has 15 amino acids. CDR1 SGHTA and CDR2 FQGNSA come from the germline V gene. V trimming: 1 base; J trimming: 8 bases; junction bases outside the gene matches: 8. CDR3 nucleotide sequence: TGTGCCAGCAGCTTAGTGGGGACAGGGCTTAAAGGCTACACCTTC. Amino acids: CASSLVGTGLKGYTF.

V usage is TRBV2 and J usage is TRBJ2-5, with 8 bases that match TRBD1. Germline trimming cut 6 bases from V and 5 bases from J; bases unmatched to any gene: 11. CDR1 is SNHLY, CDR2 FYNNEI, per germline. The CDR3 runs to 15 residues. CDR3 loop: CASRRTTGVFETQYF. The CDR3 nucleotides are TGTGCCAGCAGAAGAACGACAGGGGTTTTTGAGACCCAGTACTTC.

This chain's CDR3 is CASSQSGTGDEKLFF. The CDR3 DNA sequence: TGCGCCAGCAGCCAATCCGGGACAGGGGATGAAAAACTGTTTTTT. The chain links TRBV4-3 to TRBJ1-4, with TRBD1 identical over 10 bases. The germline gives CDR1 LGHNA, CDR2 YSLEER. Trimming took 2 bases from V and 6 from J; bases not matched to a gene: 3. The CDR3 runs to 15 residues.

This clone was detected only a few times. V is TRBV5-5 and J is TRBJ1-2; 9 bases are shared with TRBD1. V trimming: 0 bases; J trimming: 5 bases; junction bases outside the gene matches: 20. Germline loops: CDR1 SGHKS, CDR2 YYEKEE (reference sequence). The CDR3 extends over 20 amino acids. Here the CDR3 DNA reads TGTGCCAGCAGCTTGGACATCTCATGGGGACAGGGCTCATCACGATATGGCTACACCTTC. This translates into CASSLDISWGQGSSRYGYTF.

This chain connects TRBV28 to TRBJ1-1; the D gene is possibly TRBD1 (5 bases). The CDR3 is 13 residues long. CDR1 is MDHEN and CDR2 is SYDVKM in the germline V gene. The V and J ends lost 7 bases and 10 bases respectively, with 19 bases between them. The CDR3 region has the DNA TGTGCCAGCACTCTGAGGGGACCGGGGGGAGCTTTCTTT. Encoded protein: CASTLRGPGGAFF.

The rearrangement joins TRBV7-9 to TRBJ1-4; maybe TRBD1 (6 bases). The CDR3 spans 14 residues. V was clipped by 4 bases and J by 8 bases, with 14 bases between them. From germline, CDR1 is SEHNR and CDR2 FQNEAQ (reference sequence). The CDR3 region has the DNA TGTGCCAGCAGCTCCAACAGGGTGCCGGAAAAACTGTTTTTT. This translates into CASSSNRVPEKLFF.